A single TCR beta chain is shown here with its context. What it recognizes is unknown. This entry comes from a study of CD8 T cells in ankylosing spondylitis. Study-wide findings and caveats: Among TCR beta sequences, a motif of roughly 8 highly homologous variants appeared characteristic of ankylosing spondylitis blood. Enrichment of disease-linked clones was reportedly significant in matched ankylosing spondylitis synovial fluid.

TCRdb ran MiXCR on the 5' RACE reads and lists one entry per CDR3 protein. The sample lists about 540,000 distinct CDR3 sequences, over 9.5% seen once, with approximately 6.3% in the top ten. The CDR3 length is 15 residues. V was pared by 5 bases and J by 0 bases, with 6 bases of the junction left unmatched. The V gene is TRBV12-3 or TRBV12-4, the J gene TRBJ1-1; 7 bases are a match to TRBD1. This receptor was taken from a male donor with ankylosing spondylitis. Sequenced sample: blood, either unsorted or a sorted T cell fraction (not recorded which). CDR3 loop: CASSPPDRLNTEAFF. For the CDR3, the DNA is TGTGCCAGCAGTCCCCCGGACAGGTTGAACACTGAAGCTTTCTTT.